The 18 T cell receptor beta chains below were found in one sample sequenced in a study of OX40 agonist ivuxolimab in advanced cancers. Libraries were prepared by immunoSEQ multiplex PCR; TCRdb keeps only in-frame clonotypes and omits some of them. The sample has fewer than 95,000 clones, 84% seen once. This specimen consisted of CD4+ or CD8+ T cells sorted from blood, obtained in a trial of the OX40 agonist ivuxolimab. These receptors originate from an adult with an advanced solid tumor such as melanoma, head and neck, liver or kidney cancer.

The V call is TRBV2, the J call TRBJ2-5; TRBD2 aligns across 8 bases. V lost 7 bases, J lost 4 bases, and 8 bases stayed unmatched. CDR3 length: 14 residues. The germline gives CDR1 SNHLY, CDR2 FYNNEI. CDR3 nucleotides: TGTGCCAGCACCGTTGGGACTAGGTCAGAGACCCAGTACTTC. It encodes CASTVGTRSETQYF.

This chain connects TRBV6-5 to TRBJ1-1, with a weak D call TRBD1 (5 bases). Germline V gene lookup returns CDR1 MNHEY and CDR2 SVGAGI. The CDR3 contains 14 residues. V lost 7 bases and J lost 1, with 13 bases in between. The CDR3: CASKGMAANTEAFF. In DNA, the CDR3 is TGTGCCAGCAAGGGGATGGCCGCGAACACTGAAGCTTTCTTT.

The chain combines TRBV7-2 with TRBJ2-7; 8 bases map to TRBD1. V gave up 7 bases and J gave up 3 bases; unmatched junction bases: 8. Germline V gene data show CDR1 as SGHTA and CDR2 as FQGNSA. The CDR3 runs to 14 residues. Written as DNA, the CDR3 is TGTGCCAGCACCCCTCAGGGGGCTCTCTACGAGCAGTACTTC. Translation gives CASTPQGALYEQYF.

The rearrangement uses TRBV4-1 and TRBJ2-5; no clear D gene. The CDR3 covers 15 residues. Germline V gene data show CDR1 as MGHRA and CDR2 as YSYEKL. The germline V and J ends were trimmed by 3 bases and 1 base, with 12 bases remaining between them. The CDR3: CASSQTSTRQETQYF. The CDR3 coding sequence is TGCGCCAGCAGCCAGACCAGTACCCGCCAAGAGACCCAGTACTTC.

This chain uses TRBV6-1 with TRBJ1-4, with TRBD1 matching over 8 bases. Germline lookup yields CDR1 MNHNS and CDR2 SASEGT. V lost 1 base and J lost 5; bases outside the gene matches: 0. This CDR3 is built from 14 residues. The CDR3 is CASSEGTGNEKLFF. In nucleotides, the CDR3 is TGTGCCAGCAGTGAAGGGACAGGGAATGAAAAACTGTTTTTT.

V and J are TRBV5-1 and TRBJ2-1, with D possibly matching TRBD2 (5 bases). Germline V gives CDR1 SGHRS, CDR2 YFSETQ. CDR3 length equals 15 residues. V was clipped by 2 bases and J by 10 bases, with 19 bases between them. The CDR3 nucleotides read TGCGCCAGCAGCTTCGGGGAGACTATAGGCGGGGAGCAGTTCTTC. As protein: CASSFGETIGGEQFF.

The J gene is TRBJ2-5, the V gene TRBV13; 8 bases are a match to TRBD2. The CDR3 is 16 amino acids. Germline CDR1 and CDR2: PRHDT and FYEKMQ (reference sequence). Germline trimming cut 0 bases from V and 5 bases from J; bases unmatched to any gene: 8. CDR3 bases: TGTGCCAGCAGCTTAGGCTTGCGGGGGGCCGTCGAGACCCAGTACTTC. Its protein is CASSLGLRGAVETQYF.

This chain joins TRBV11-2 and TRBJ1-2; D perhaps matches TRBD1 (5 bases). The CDR3 is 15 amino acids. The V gene lost 1 base and the J gene lost 4 bases, with 13 bases spanning the gap. Germline assignment: CDR1 SGHAT and CDR2 FQNNGV. The CDR3 protein is CASSLGLGGPYGYTF. CDR3 nucleotides: TGTGCCAGCAGCTTAGGTCTGGGGGGTCCCTATGGCTACACCTTC.

The rearrangement uses TRBV5-1 and TRBJ1-1; the match to TRBD1 covers 8 bases. Germline CDR1 and CDR2: SGHRS and YFSETQ. The CDR3 contains 14 residues. Unmatched junction bases numbered 8, after V lost 5 bases and J lost 5 bases. CDR3 sequence: CASRPRGRDTEAFF. DNA for the CDR3: TGCGCCAGCAGACCCAGGGGGCGCGATACTGAAGCTTTCTTT. The full variable domain, with the rest looked up from reference TRBV5-1 and TRBJ1-1, is KAGVTQTPRYLIKTRGQQVTLSCSPISGHRSVSWYQQTPGQGLQFLFEYFSETQRNKGNFPGRFSGRQFSNSRSEMNVSTLELGDSALYLCASRPRGRDTEAFFGQGTRLTVV.

The chain combines TRBV4-3 with TRBJ1-1; D possibly corresponds to TRBD1 (5 bases). Per germline, CDR1 LGHNA and CDR2 YSLEER. This CDR3 spans 19 amino acids. Deletions cut 0 bases from V and 2 bases from J, with 22 bases between. In nucleotides, the CDR3 is TGCGCCAGCAGCCAAGATCCGGCAGGGATTGGGTTAGGTAACACTGAAGCTTTCTTT. This codes for CASSQDPAGIGLGNTEAFF.

CDR3 loop: CASSITGGAGTGELFF. The CDR3 coding sequence is TGTGCCAGCAGTATCACAGGGGGCGCCGGCACCGGGGAGCTGTTTTTT. The chain links TRBV2 to TRBJ2-2; 9 bases are a match to TRBD1. Germline loops: CDR1 SNHLY, CDR2 FYNNEI. Trimming cost V 5 bases and J 4 bases; bases outside gene matches: 8. CDR3 length: 16 residues.

The J gene is TRBJ1-1, the V gene TRBV7-6; a possible D gene is TRBD1 (6 bases). Germline V gene data show CDR1 as SGHVS and CDR2 as FNYEAQ. V was cut by 5 bases and J by 6 bases, with 19 bases left in between. CDR3 length: 15 residues. In nucleotides, the CDR3 is TGTGCCAGCAGCGTCACCCCAGTCCCAGGGGCTGAAGCTTTCTTT. As protein: CASSVTPVPGAEAFF.

This clone is a singleton in its sample. V is TRBV5-1 and J is TRBJ2-1, with TRBD2 matching over 8 bases. This CDR3 is built from 17 residues. V gave up 0 bases and J gave up 7 bases; unmatched junction bases: 12. Germline V gene data show CDR1 as SGHRS and CDR2 as YFSETQ. CDR3 nucleotides: TGCGCCAGCAGCTTGGGACCAGGACTAGCTTTAGGGAATGAGCAGTTCTTC. Its translation is CASSLGPGLALGNEQFF.

V gene TRBV14 combines with J gene TRBJ1-1; D gene unclear. Germline-derived CDR1 and CDR2 are SGHDN and FVKESK. Trimming took 3 bases from V and 1 from J, leaving 12 bases between them. CDR3 length equals 15 residues. The CDR3 sequence is CASSHQGAQNTEAFF. The CDR3 coding sequence is TGTGCCAGCAGCCACCAAGGCGCACAGAACACTGAAGCTTTCTTT.

V usage is TRBV28 and J usage is TRBJ2-7, with D tentatively TRBD2 (5 bases). Germline V gives CDR1 MDHEN, CDR2 SYDVKM. V dropped 2 bases and J dropped 3 bases, with 11 bases sitting between them. The length of the CDR3 is 14 residues. The CDR3 sequence is CASSLGGQDYEQYV. As DNA, the CDR3 is TGTGCCAGCAGTTTAGGCGGGCAGGACTACGAGCAGTACGTC.

In its sample, this clone was seen once. The rearrangement uses TRBV7-3 and TRBJ2-1, with D possibly matching TRBD1 (6 bases). V lost 5 bases and J lost 8, with 13 bases in between. The CDR3 is 13 residues long. Germline CDR1 SGHTA, CDR2 FQGTGA. The CDR3 loop reads CASSRQVGDEQFF. The CDR3 coding sequence is TGTGCCAGCAGCCGACAGGTGGGCGATGAGCAGTTCTTC.

The chain recombines TRBV5-4 with TRBJ2-1; D may correspond to TRBD1 or TRBD2 (5 bases each). Trimming took 0 bases from V and 0 from J, leaving 10 bases between them. From germline, CDR1 is SGHNT and CDR2 YYREEE (reference sequence). The CDR3 extends over 16 amino acids. In DNA, the CDR3 is TGTGCCAGCAGCTTGGGGCAGGGAGTCTCCTACAATGAGCAGTTCTTC. Translation: CASSLGQGVSYNEQFF.

In its sample, this clone was seen a few times. The chain combines TRBV7-8 with TRBJ2-5, with 10 bases fitting TRBD2. CDR1 SGHVS and CDR2 FQNEAQ come from the germline V gene. Trimming removed 1 base from V and 5 bases from J; junction bases left unmatched: 13. The CDR3 totals 18 residues. CDR3 region: CASSLGVEAGGLRETQYF. CDR3 DNA: TGTGCCAGCAGCTTAGGCGTCGAAGCGGGAGGGCTTCGGGAGACCCAGTACTTC.